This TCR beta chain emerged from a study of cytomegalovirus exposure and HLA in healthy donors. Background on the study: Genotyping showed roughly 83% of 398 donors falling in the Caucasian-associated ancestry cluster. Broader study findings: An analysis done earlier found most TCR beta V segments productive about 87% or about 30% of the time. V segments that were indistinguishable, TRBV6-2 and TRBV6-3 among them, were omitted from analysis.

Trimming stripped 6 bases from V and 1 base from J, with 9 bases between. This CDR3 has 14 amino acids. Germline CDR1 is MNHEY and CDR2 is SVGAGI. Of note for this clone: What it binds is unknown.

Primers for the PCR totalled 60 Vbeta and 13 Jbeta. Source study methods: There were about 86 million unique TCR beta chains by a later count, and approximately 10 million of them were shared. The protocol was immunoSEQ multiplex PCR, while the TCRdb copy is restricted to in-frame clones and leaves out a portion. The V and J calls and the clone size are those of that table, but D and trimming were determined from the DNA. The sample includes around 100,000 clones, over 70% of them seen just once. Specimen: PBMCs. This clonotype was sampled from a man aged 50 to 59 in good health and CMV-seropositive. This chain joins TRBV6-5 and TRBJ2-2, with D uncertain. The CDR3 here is CASRNLVNTGELFF. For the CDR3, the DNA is TGTGCCAGCAGGAATCTAGTGAACACCGGGGAGCTGTTTTTT.